These 30 T cell receptor beta chains share one sample of origin, sequenced in a study of early T cells in non-severe SARS-CoV-2 infection. TCRdb re-called the 5' RACE reads with MiXCR, one entry per CDR3 protein. The sample consists of tens of thousands of distinct CDR3 sequences, about 9.5% of them appearing once. The sample was whole blood, taken at baseline. The source is an adult who was a healthcare worker with PCR-confirmed SARS-CoV-2 infection or an uninfected control (not recorded which).

This clonotype was detected ten times or more. The CDR3 spells CASTAQVQETQYF. CDR3 coding DNA: TGTGCCAGCACCGCTCAGGTCCAAGAGACCCAGTACTTC. This rearrangement joins TRBV6-5 to TRBJ2-5; D gene uncertain. In germline, CDR1 is MNHEY, CDR2 SVGAGI. With 7 bases removed from V and 1 base from J, the gap between germline ends came to 10 bases. The CDR3 totals 13 residues.

This clonotype was detected only a few times. The chain is built from TRBV20-1 and TRBJ1-5, with D tentatively TRBD1 (5 bases). Germline lookup yields CDR1 DFQATT and CDR2 SNEGSKA (reference sequence). CDR3 size: 13 residues. Trimming removed 3 bases at V and 3 bases at J, with 9 bases between. CDR3 sequence reads: CSARRQLNQPQHF. As DNA, the CDR3 is TGCAGTGCTAGGAGACAGCTCAATCAGCCCCAGCATTTT.

As DNA, the CDR3 is TGCAGTGCTAGGACCGAGAACTACGAGCAGTACTTC. Translation: CSARTENYEQYF. This chain joins TRBV20-1 and TRBJ2-7; D remains unclear. Germline V gene data show CDR1 as DFQATT and CDR2 as SNEGSKA (reference sequence). V lost 3 bases and J lost 3, with 9 bases in between. The CDR3 covers 12 residues.

The rearrangement links TRBV7-8 to TRBJ2-7; the match to TRBD1 covers 8 bases. V lost 5 bases, J lost 12 bases, and 6 bases stayed unmatched. The CDR3 is 11 amino acids. Looked up from germline, CDR1 is SGHVS and CDR2 is FQNEAQ. DNA for the CDR3: TGTGCCAGCAGCCCCGGACAGGGCTCGTACTTC. This sequence encodes CASSPGQGSYF.

This clonotype was detected many times. The V call is TRBV29-1, the J call TRBJ2-5, with 12 bases matching TRBD1. The CDR3 consists of 15 residues. Germline-derived CDR1 and CDR2 are SQVTM and ANQGSEA. Trimming took 6 bases from V and 4 from J; bases not matched to a gene: 9. DNA of the CDR3: TGCAGCGTGCCCCCGGGACAGGGGGCAGGAGAGACCCAGTACTTC. It encodes CSVPPGQGAGETQYF.

This chain joins TRBV7-7 and TRBJ2-3; no clear D gene. V lost 2 bases to trimming and J lost 6 bases, with 12 bases between them. The CDR3 spans 14 residues. Germline CDR1 is SSHAT and CDR2 is FNYEAQ (reference sequence). The CDR3 DNA sequence: TGTGCCAGCAGCTTAACTGCTGGGCGGGATACGCAGTATTTT. Translation: CASSLTAGRDTQYF.

This clonotype was found a few times. This rearrangement joins TRBV9 to TRBJ2-4; D is perhaps TRBD2 (6 bases). This CDR3 spans 15 amino acids. V was trimmed by 4 bases and J by 8 bases, leaving 19 bases between them. Germline V gene lookup returns CDR1 SGDLS and CDR2 YYNGEE. The CDR3 coding sequence is TGTGCCAGCAGCTTAGGGGACGGGGGTACGGACATTCAGTACTTC. Amino acids: CASSLGDGGTDIQYF.

In its sample, this clonotype was seen a few times. V usage is TRBV11-2 and J usage is TRBJ2-5, with D possibly TRBD1 on 6 matching bases. With 4 bases removed from V and 3 bases from J, the gap between germline ends came to 21 bases. This CDR3 is built from 17 residues. The germline V gene has CDR1 SGHAT and CDR2 FQNNGV. The CDR3 sequence is CASSWRQARGWEETQYF. In DNA form, the CDR3 reads TGTGCCAGCAGCTGGAGACAGGCCCGAGGTTGGGAAGAGACCCAGTACTTC.

In this sample, this clonotype turned up many times. This sequence joins TRBV11-2 and TRBJ1-1; possibly TRBD1 for D (6 bases). This CDR3 has 16 residues. Germline loops: CDR1 SGHAT, CDR2 FQNNGV. Trimming stripped 3 bases from V and 1 base from J, with 15 bases between. CDR3 coding DNA: TGTGCCAGCAGCTTGGGGTCTGGGACAACGAACACTGAAGCTTTCTTT. This gives the protein CASSLGSGTTNTEAFF.

The J gene is TRBJ1-2, the V gene TRBV3-1; D is unresolved. The CDR3 is 15 amino acids. Trimming removed 1 base at V and 2 bases at J, with 11 bases between. CDR1 LGHDT and CDR2 YNNKEL come from the germline V gene (reference sequence). CDR3 sequence (DNA): TGTGCCAGCAGCCAAGTAGGCGACACCAACTATGGCTACACCTTC. It encodes CASSQVGDTNYGYTF.

A few counts support this clonotype. The chain recombines TRBV29-1 with TRBJ1-3; D is ambiguous. The germline gives CDR1 SQVTM, CDR2 ANQGSEA. This CDR3 contains 13 residues. Trimming removed 3 bases at V and 9 bases at J, with 15 bases between. In DNA form, the CDR3 reads TGCAGCGTTGAGAGTGAAGCGGGAGGCACCATATATTTT. Translation gives CSVESEAGGTIYF.

This clonotype came up a few times. The chain has TRBV28 and TRBJ1-2; D ambiguous. Trimming stripped 0 bases from V and 7 bases from J, with 9 bases between. The CDR3 has 13 residues. CDR1 is MDHEN, CDR2 SYDVKM, per germline. CDR3 in DNA: TGTGCCAGCAGTTTATGGGGTATCGCTGGCTACACCTTC. As protein: CASSLWGIAGYTF.

This clonotype was recorded many times. J is TRBJ2-1 and V is TRBV6-6, with 9 bases aligning to TRBD2. This CDR3 spans 18 amino acids. Germline V gene data show CDR1 as MNHNY and CDR2 as SVGAGI (reference sequence). Trimming cost V 0 bases and J 0 bases; bases outside gene matches: 6. CDR3 sequence (DNA): TGTGCCAGCAGTTACTCTAGCGGGGGTGCATACTCCTACAATGAGCAGTTCTTC. Translation gives CASSYSSGGAYSYNEQFF.

In its sample, this clonotype was seen a few times. The chain carries TRBV7-2 and TRBJ1-1, with D perhaps TRBD1 (5 bases). Germline assignment: CDR1 SGHTA and CDR2 FQGNSA. There are 14 residues in the CDR3. The V gene lost 0 bases and the J gene lost 5 bases, with 10 bases spanning the gap. CDR3 residues: CASSLAVRGTEAFF. In nucleotides, the CDR3 is TGTGCCAGCAGCTTAGCGGTGAGGGGAACTGAAGCTTTCTTT.

Only a few counts were recorded for this clonotype. The chain couples TRBV5-5 to TRBJ2-3; 8 bases fit TRBD1. Looked up from germline, CDR1 is SGHKS and CDR2 is YYEKEE (reference sequence). The V segment lost 4 bases and the J segment 2 bases; nucleotides outside the gene matches: 9. CDR3 length equals 16 residues. CDR3 DNA: TGTGCCAGCAGCCCGGACAGGGTAGAATCCACAGATACGCAGTATTTT. The encoded protein is CASSPDRVESTDTQYF.

About this clonotype: The junction shows a germline mismatch at one end, possibly a read error. The chain couples TRBV12-3 or TRBV12-4 to TRBJ2-3, with a tentative D call TRBD2 (5 bases). The CDR3 is 12 residues long. The chain's CDR3 is CASRRRADTQYF. For the CDR3, the DNA is TGTGCCAGCAGGCGGCGGGCAGATACGCAGTATTTC.

The rearrangement joins TRBV11-3 to TRBJ2-3, with D tentatively TRBD1 or TRBD2 (5 bases each). V gave up 4 bases and J gave up 6 bases, with 17 bases separating them. CDR3 size: 15 residues. The germline V gene encodes CDR1 SGHNT and CDR2 YENEEA. The CDR3 DNA sequence: TGTGCCAGCAGCTCGCACGGGGCCCCTTCGGATACGCAGTATTTT. This gives the protein CASSSHGAPSDTQYF.

This clonotype was observed many times. The V and J genes are TRBV20-1 and TRBJ2-6; no definite D call. The germline CDR1 and CDR2 sequences are DFQATT and SNEGSKA (reference sequence). This CDR3 region has 15 residues. Trimming left V 0 bases short and J 2 bases short, with 8 bases between. CDR3 DNA: TGCAGTGCTAGAGATCATAGGCCTGGGGCCAACGTCCTGACTTTC. Its protein product is CSARDHRPGANVLTF.

This clonotype appeared a few times. The chain combines TRBV13 with TRBJ2-7; TRBD2 matches at 8 bases. CDR1 PRHDT and CDR2 FYEKMQ come from the germline V gene (reference sequence). Germline trimming cut 3 bases from V and 6 bases from J; bases unmatched to any gene: 4. CDR3 size: 13 residues. The CDR3 DNA sequence: TGTGCCAGCAGCTTCGGGGGGGTGAGCGAGCAGTACTTC. Protein: CASSFGGVSEQYF.

The J gene is TRBJ2-2, the V gene TRBV3-1, with D uncertain. The germline V and J ends were trimmed by 1 base and 6 bases, with 6 bases remaining between them. Looked up from germline, CDR1 is LGHDT and CDR2 is YNNKEL (reference sequence). This CDR3 is 13 amino acids long. CDR3 sequence reads: CASSQGGSGELFF. CDR3 sequence (DNA): TGTGCCAGCAGCCAAGGGGGATCCGGGGAGCTGTTTTTT. Filled out from reference TRBV3-1 and TRBJ2-2, the complete variable domain reads DTAVSQTPKYLVTQMGNDKSIKCEQNLGHDTMYWYKQDSKKFLKIMFSYNNKELIINETVPNRFSPKSPDKAHLNLHINSLELGDSAVYFCASSQGGSGELFFGEGSRLTVL.

This clonotype was observed a few times. The chain employs TRBV29-1 and TRBJ1-1, with D maybe TRBD1 (5 bases). This CDR3 contains 12 residues. V lost 4 bases, J lost 3 bases, and 9 bases lay in between. In germline, CDR1 is SQVTM, CDR2 ANQGSEA. CDR3 sequence: CSVAWGDTEAFF. The CDR3 region has the DNA TGCAGCGTTGCGTGGGGGGACACTGAAGCTTTCTTT.

There are a few counts of this clonotype. The chain couples TRBV7-2 to TRBJ2-1, with a tentative D call TRBD2 (7 bases). The V end was cut by 4 bases, the J end by 0 bases, with 13 bases between. In germline, CDR1 is SGHTA, CDR2 FQGNSA. This CDR3 has 16 residues. The chain's CDR3 is CASSWEGGTSYNEQFF. Written as DNA, the CDR3 is TGTGCCAGCAGCTGGGAGGGGGGAACCTCCTACAATGAGCAGTTCTTC.

This clonotype was seen a handful of times. This sequence joins TRBV6-6 and TRBJ2-7; D unclear. Looked up from germline, CDR1 is MNHNY and CDR2 is SVGAGI (reference sequence). CDR3 length equals 12 residues. V was cut by 2 bases and J by 5 bases, with 7 bases left in between. CDR3 region: CASSYVGNEQYF. The CDR3 DNA reads as TGTGCCAGCAGTTACGTGGGGAACGAGCAGTACTTC.

This clonotype was seen ten or more times. The J gene is TRBJ2-3, the V gene TRBV12-5; possibly TRBD1 or TRBD2 for D (7 bases each). V lost 2 bases and J 4 bases, leaving 16 bases between the germline ends. The CDR3 runs to 16 residues. The germline V gene encodes CDR1 LGHNT and CDR2 FRNRAP. CDR3 sequence (DNA): TGTGCTAGTGGTTTGATCTTGCAGGGGGGGCCAGATACGCAGTATTTT. This sequence encodes CASGLILQGGPDTQYF.

The genes are TRBV7-2 and TRBJ1-6; TRBD1 is a possible D gene (6 bases). This CDR3 spans 18 amino acids. Germline assignment: CDR1 SGHTA and CDR2 FQGNSA. The V gene lost 4 bases and the J gene lost 0 bases, with 16 bases spanning the gap. In nucleotides, the CDR3 is TGTGCCAGCAGCTCTTCGGACAGCCTCTTCTCCTATAATTCACCCCTCCACTTT. Protein: CASSSSDSLFSYNSPLHF.

This clonotype was seen a few times. The rearrangement links TRBV4-1 to TRBJ1-4; D is unclear. CDR1 is MGHRA and CDR2 is YSYEKL in the germline V gene. The CDR3 has 15 amino acids. Trimming took 0 bases from V and 4 from J, leaving 9 bases between them. Here the CDR3 reads CASSQEGQNNEKLFF. As DNA, the CDR3 is TGCGCCAGCAGCCAAGAAGGCCAGAATAATGAAAAACTGTTTTTT.

In this sample, this clonotype turned up a few times. The V gene is TRBV7-9, the J gene TRBJ2-5; 7 bases are a match to TRBD1. The germline gives CDR1 SEHNR, CDR2 FQNEAQ (reference sequence). V lost 3 bases, J lost 1 base, and 5 bases stayed unmatched. The CDR3 is 15 residues long. CDR3 coding DNA: TGTGCCAGCAGCTTTATAGGGACAGCCCAAGAGACCCAGTACTTC. Its protein product is CASSFIGTAQETQYF.

The chain uses TRBV5-1 and TRBJ2-1; D is uncertain. The length of the CDR3 is 16 residues. Trimming left V 0 bases short and J 0 bases short, with 10 bases between. In germline, CDR1 is SGHRS, CDR2 YFSETQ. The CDR3 region has the DNA TGCGCCAGCAGCTTGGACTTCCCGTTCTCCTACAATGAGCAGTTCTTC. Protein product: CASSLDFPFSYNEQFF.

This clonotype has ten or more counts. The chain has TRBV20-1 and TRBJ1-2, with 8 bases fitting TRBD1. Germline V gene data show CDR1 as DFQATT and CDR2 as SNEGSKA (reference sequence). This CDR3 contains 19 residues. V trimming: 2 bases; J trimming: 3 bases; junction bases outside the gene matches: 20. This CDR3 reads CSARSWTGKEVWGHYGYTF. DNA for the CDR3: TGCAGTGCTAGATCTTGGACAGGGAAGGAAGTCTGGGGCCACTATGGCTACACCTTC.

Here the CDR3 reads CASSRTSRSPYNEQFF. In DNA form, the CDR3 reads TGTGCCAGCAGCCGGACTAGCCGATCACCCTACAATGAGCAGTTCTTC. This chain connects TRBV11-2 to TRBJ2-1, with 8 bases lining up with TRBD2. The V and J ends lost 5 bases and 2 bases, in that order; junction bases with no gene match: 8. The CDR3 extends over 16 amino acids. Germline V gives CDR1 SGHAT, CDR2 FQNNGV.